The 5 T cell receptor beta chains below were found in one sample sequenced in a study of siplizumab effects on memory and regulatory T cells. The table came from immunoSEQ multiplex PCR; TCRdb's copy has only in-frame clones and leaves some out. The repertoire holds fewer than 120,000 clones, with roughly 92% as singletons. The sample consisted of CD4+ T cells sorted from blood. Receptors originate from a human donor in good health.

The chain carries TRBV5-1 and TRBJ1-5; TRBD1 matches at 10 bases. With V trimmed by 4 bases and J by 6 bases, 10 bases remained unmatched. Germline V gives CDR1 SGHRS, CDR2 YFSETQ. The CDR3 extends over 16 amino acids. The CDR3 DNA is TGCGCCAGCAGCCCTGGGACAGGGGAAAGTTTTCAGCCCCAGCATTTT. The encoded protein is CASSPGTGESFQPQHF.

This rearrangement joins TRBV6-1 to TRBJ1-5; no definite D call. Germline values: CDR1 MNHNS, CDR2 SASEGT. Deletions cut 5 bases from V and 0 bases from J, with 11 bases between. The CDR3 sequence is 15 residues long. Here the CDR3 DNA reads TGTGCCAGCAGTCAACAGACCTTTAGCAATCAGCCCCAGCATTTT. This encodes CASSQQTFSNQPQHF.

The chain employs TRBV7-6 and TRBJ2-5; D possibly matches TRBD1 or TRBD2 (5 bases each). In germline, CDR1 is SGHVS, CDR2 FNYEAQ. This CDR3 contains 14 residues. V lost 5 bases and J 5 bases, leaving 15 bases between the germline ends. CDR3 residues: CASSPWDRSETQYF. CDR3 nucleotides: TGTGCCAGCAGCCCGTGGGACCGCTCGGAGACCCAGTACTTC. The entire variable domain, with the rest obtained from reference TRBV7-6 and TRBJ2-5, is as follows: GAGVSQSPRYKVTKRGQDVALRCDPISGHVSLYWYRQALGQGPEFLTYFNYEAQQDKSGLPNDRFSAERPEGSISTLTIQRTEQRDSAMYRCASSPWDRSETQYFGPGTRLLVL.

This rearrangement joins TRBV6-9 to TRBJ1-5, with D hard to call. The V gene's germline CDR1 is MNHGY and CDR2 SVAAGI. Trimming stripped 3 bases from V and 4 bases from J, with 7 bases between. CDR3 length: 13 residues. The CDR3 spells CASSYVQNQPQHF. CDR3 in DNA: TGTGCCAGCAGTTACGTACAGAATCAGCCCCAGCATTTT.

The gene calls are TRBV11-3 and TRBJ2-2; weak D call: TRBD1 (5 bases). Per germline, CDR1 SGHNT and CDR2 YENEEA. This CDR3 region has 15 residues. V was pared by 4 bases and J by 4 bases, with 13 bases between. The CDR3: CASSSPGASTGELFF. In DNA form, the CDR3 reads TGTGCCAGCAGCTCTCCTGGGGCCAGCACCGGGGAGCTGTTTTTT.